These 9 T cell receptor beta chains came from one sample sequenced in a study of blood T cell repertoires in COVID-19 (TCRdb year 2020). The library was built by means of the immunoSEQ multiplex PCR assay. TCRdb mirrors the immuneACCESS table, restricted to in-frame sequences. Some clones are absent from its copies; in checked studies, under half trace to an unresolved V gene, and the reason for the others is unknown. For this sample there are about 430,000 clones; approximately 90% appear just once. Clones ranked in the top ten supply about 0.89% of the sample. Source material: PBMCs or T cells enriched from blood (not recorded which). The receptor set was obtained from a woman aged 25 to 39 with acute COVID-19.

The chain combines TRBV5-1 with TRBJ2-2, with D perhaps TRBD2 (5 bases). Germline CDR1 reads SGHRS; CDR2 reads YFSETQ. Trimming left V 0 bases short and J 6 bases short, with 18 bases between. The CDR3 covers 17 residues. The CDR3 protein is CASSLGGPGSGAGELFF. DNA for the CDR3: TGCGCCAGCAGCTTGGGTGGGCCGGGGTCGGGCGCCGGGGAGCTGTTTTTT.

V is TRBV30 and J is TRBJ2-5; D perhaps matches TRBD1 (6 bases). V was trimmed by 0 bases and J by 7 bases, leaving 9 bases between them. Per germline, CDR1 GTSNPN and CDR2 SVGIG (reference sequence). There are 12 residues in the CDR3. CDR3 residues: CAWSVQGGTQYF. Written as DNA, the CDR3 is TGTGCCTGGAGTGTACAGGGTGGGACCCAGTACTTC.

The chain joins TRBV20-1 to TRBJ1-2; TRBD1 is a possible D gene (6 bases). This CDR3 spans 14 amino acids. Trimming stripped 3 bases from V and 7 bases from J, with 18 bases between. Germline V gene data show CDR1 as DFQATT and CDR2 as SNEGSKA (reference sequence). CDR3: CSASKVQGKGGYTF. In DNA, the CDR3 is TGCAGTGCTAGTAAGGTGCAGGGGAAGGGTGGCTACACCTTC.

The CDR3 sequence is CASSPVAGGQSEQYF. The CDR3 DNA sequence: TGTGCCAGTAGTCCGGTAGCGGGGGGGCAGAGCGAGCAGTACTTC. The chain carries TRBV19 and TRBJ2-7; 11 bases align to TRBD2. V was pared by 5 bases and J by 6 bases, with 9 bases of the junction left unmatched. Germline CDR1 LNHDA, CDR2 SQIVND (reference sequence). The CDR3 loop spans 15 amino acids.

The chain links TRBV5-6 to TRBJ1-6; 7 bases are a match to TRBD1. Per the germline V gene, CDR1 is SGHDT and CDR2 is YYEEEE. V lost 5 bases, J lost 9 bases, and 14 bases stayed unmatched. This CDR3 is 16 amino acids long. In DNA, the CDR3 is TGTGCCAGCAGGAAGACAGGGAGTGTTATGAGTTCACCCCTCCACTTT. It is translated as CASRKTGSVMSSPLHF.

The chain uses TRBV12-3 or TRBV12-4 and TRBJ2-7; TRBD1 agrees at 7 bases. After removal of 5 bases from V and 1 base from J, the junction contained 2 bases not matched to a gene. This CDR3 has 13 amino acids. The CDR3 sequence: CASSTTGSYEQYF. CDR3 in DNA: TGTGCCAGCAGTACGACAGGGTCCTACGAGCAGTACTTC.

This clone was counted a few times. J is TRBJ1-1 and V is TRBV7-9, with D unresolved. V was shortened by 5 bases and J by 14 bases, with 21 bases between the two germline ends. This CDR3 has 13 amino acids. Germline V gene data show CDR1 as SEHNR and CDR2 as FQNEAQ (reference sequence). DNA of the CDR3: TGTGCCAGCAGCCCCGGATCCCCAAATGCGGGCTTCTTT. It codes for CASSPGSPNAGFF.

The chain carries TRBV7-3 and TRBJ2-1, with TRBD2 matching over 14 bases. The germline gives CDR1 SGHTA, CDR2 FQGTGA. Unmatched junction bases numbered 12, after V lost 5 bases and J lost 9 bases. The CDR3 spans 17 residues. The CDR3, as DNA: TGTGCCAGCAGCCAAGCGACTAGCGGGGGGGCCTCATCTGAGCAGTTCTTC. Protein: CASSQATSGGASSEQFF.

The genes are TRBV7-3 and TRBJ2-2, with 8 nucleotides matching TRBD1. The length of the CDR3 is 17 residues. Germline lookup yields CDR1 SGHTA and CDR2 FQGTGA. Losses at the gene ends were 5 bases for V and 6 bases for J; bases not matched to a gene: 14. DNA for the CDR3: TGTGCCAGCAGCCTCACGACAGGGGACGCCGTTGCCGGGGAGCTGTTTTTT. Its translation: CASSLTTGDAVAGELFF.